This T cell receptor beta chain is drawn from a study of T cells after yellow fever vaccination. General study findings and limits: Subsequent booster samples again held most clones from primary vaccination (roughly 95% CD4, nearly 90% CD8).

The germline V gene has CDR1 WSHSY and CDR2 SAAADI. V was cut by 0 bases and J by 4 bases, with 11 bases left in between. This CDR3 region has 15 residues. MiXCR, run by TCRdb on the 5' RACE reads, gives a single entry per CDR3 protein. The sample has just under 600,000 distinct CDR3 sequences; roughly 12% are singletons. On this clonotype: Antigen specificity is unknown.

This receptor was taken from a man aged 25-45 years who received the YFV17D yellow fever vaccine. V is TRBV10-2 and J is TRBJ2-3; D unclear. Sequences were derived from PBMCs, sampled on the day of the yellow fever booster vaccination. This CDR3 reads CASSESKGYADTQYF. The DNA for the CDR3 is TGCGCCAGCAGTGAGTCTAAAGGGTACGCAGATACGCAGTATTTT.